This T cell receptor beta chain was sequenced for a study of T cell responses to AZD1222 COVID-19 vaccine. Profiling relied on immunoSEQ multiplex PCR, and the TCRdb table lists in-frame clones only, not all of them. The repertoire consists of some 190,000 clones, with around 94% occurring once and the leading ten covering approximately 1.4%. As regards this clone: What it binds is unknown.

Study-wide results and caveats: Most donors were white British, females outnumbered males, and clonal diversity was possibly underestimated. Nearly half of spike-specific TCRs reportedly target variant regions that are unmutated in the B.1.351 and B.1.1.7 variants.

Here the sequenced sample was peripheral blood, taken on day 0 of AZD1222 vaccination. This receptor was taken from an adult in good health.

This CDR3 is CASSARQENTEAFF. The CDR3 nucleotides read TGTGCCAGCTCAGCCCGACAGGAGAACACTGAAGCTTTCTTT. J is TRBJ1-1 and V is TRBV18; D possibly corresponds to TRBD1 (6 bases). CDR1 is KGHSH and CDR2 is LQKENI in the germline V gene. V lost 5 bases and J 1 base, leaving 11 bases between the germline ends. This CDR3 is built from 14 residues.